A selection of T cell receptor beta chains follows, all from one sample in a study of blood T cell repertoires in COVID-19. The assay was immunoSEQ multiplex PCR, and TCRdb's table has in-frame clones only and misses some. The table shows around 300,000 clones, with around nine tenths occurring only once. Sequences were obtained from peripheral blood. The receptors shown here come from a woman between 45 and 65 years old with active or convalescent COVID-19. Each CDR3 is given with its conserved first and last residue.

TRBJ1-3 | TRBV4-1 | CASSVGPTGRAGNTIYF
TRBJ1-2 | TRBV3-1/TRBV3-2 | CASSPIRTGERNYGYTF
TRBJ2-7 | TRBV11-3 | CASRISRGGGYEQYF
TRBJ2-3 | TRBV6-2/TRBV6-3 | CASSYGLAWSTDTQYF
TRBJ1-4 | TRBV19 | CASTGQVNEKLFF
TRBJ1-1 | TRBV7-2 | CASSLDGTGFTEAFF
TRBJ1-2 | TRBV7-6 | CASSLALTDGYTF
TRBJ2-3 | TRBV5-6 | CASSTTSGGTDTQYF
TRBJ1-1 | TRBV28 | CASSGGGGLTRGFF
TRBJ1-4 | TRBV7-9 | CASSLGGQGGEKLFF
TRBJ2-1 | TRBV4-1 | CASSHSDVAGVEQFF
TRBJ2-2 | TRBV30 | CAWSDRGRTSGELFF
TRBJ2-7 | TRBV25-1 | CASSESIHEQYF
TRBJ2-1 | TRBV5-8 | CASSLYGTGQFF
TRBJ2-5 | TRBV3-1/TRBV3-2 | CASTKVGARRAGETQYF
TRBJ2-1 | TRBV27 | CASSFRASYNEQFF
TRBJ1-3 | TRBV4-3 | CASSQDFTGLGGNTIYF
TRBJ1-3 | TRBV10-1 | CASFRGDRGGNTIYF
TRBJ2-4 | TRBV20-1 | CSASLRRGLGTIQYF
TRBJ2-1 | TRBV7-2 | CASSLVASGRNEQFF
TRBJ2-2 | TRBV3-1/TRBV3-2 | CASSQTRTTGELFF
TRBJ1-1 | TRBV19 | CASSYPTGGANTEAFF
TRBJ1-6 | TRBV27 | CASSLLQGLNSPLHF
TRBJ2-2 | TRBV7-3 | CASSKSGLAGGELFF
TRBJ2-1 | TRBV7-9 | CASSPSMGQGYNEQFF
TRBJ1-5 | TRBV2 | CASSEVRGNQPQHF
TRBJ2-3 | TRBV5-1 | CASSFAGTSGGANTDTQYF
TRBJ1-1 | TRBV30 | CAWNRGVNTEAFF
TRBJ2-7 | TRBV9 | CASSQALAGEQYF
TRBJ1-2 | TRBV23-1 | CASSPGERSNYGYTF
TRBJ2-7 | TRBV6-6 | CASSSPDRGYEQYF